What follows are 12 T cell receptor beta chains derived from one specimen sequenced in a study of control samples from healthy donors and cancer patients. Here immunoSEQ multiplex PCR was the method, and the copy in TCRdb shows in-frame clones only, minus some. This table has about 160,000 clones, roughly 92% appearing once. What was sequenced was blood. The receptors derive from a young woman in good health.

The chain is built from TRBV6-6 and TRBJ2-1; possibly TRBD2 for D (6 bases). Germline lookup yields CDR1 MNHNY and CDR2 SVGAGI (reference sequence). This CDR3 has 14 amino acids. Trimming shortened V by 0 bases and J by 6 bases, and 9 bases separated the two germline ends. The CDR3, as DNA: TGTGCCAGCAGTTACTCCGGGGGTGCCAATGAGCAGTTCTTC. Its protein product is CASSYSGGANEQFF.

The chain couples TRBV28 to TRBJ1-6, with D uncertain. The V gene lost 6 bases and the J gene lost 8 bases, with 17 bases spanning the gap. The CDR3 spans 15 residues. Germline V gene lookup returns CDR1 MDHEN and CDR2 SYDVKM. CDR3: CASSPAAGRDSPLHF. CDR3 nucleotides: TGTGCCAGCAGCCCGGCGGCGGGGAGGGATTCACCCCTCCACTTT. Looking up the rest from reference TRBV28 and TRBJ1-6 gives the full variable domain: DVKVTQSSRYLVKRTGEKVFLECVQDMDHENMFWYRQDPGLGLRLIYFSYDVKMKEKGDIPEGYSVSREKKERFSLILESASTNQTSMYLCASSPAAGRDSPLHFGNGTRLTVT.

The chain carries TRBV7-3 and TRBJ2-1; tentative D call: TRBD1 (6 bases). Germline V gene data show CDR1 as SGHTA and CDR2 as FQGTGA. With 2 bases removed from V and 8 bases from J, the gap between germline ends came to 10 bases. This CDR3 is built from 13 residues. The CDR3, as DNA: TGTGCCAGCAGCTTACAGGACAGCGATGAGCAGTTCTTC. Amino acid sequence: CASSLQDSDEQFF.

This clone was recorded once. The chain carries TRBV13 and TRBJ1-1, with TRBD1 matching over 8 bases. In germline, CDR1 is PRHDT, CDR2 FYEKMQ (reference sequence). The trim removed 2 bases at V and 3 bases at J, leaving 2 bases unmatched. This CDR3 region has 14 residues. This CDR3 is CASSLTGGDTEAFF. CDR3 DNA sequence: TGTGCCAGCAGCTTAACAGGGGGAGACACTGAAGCTTTCTTT.

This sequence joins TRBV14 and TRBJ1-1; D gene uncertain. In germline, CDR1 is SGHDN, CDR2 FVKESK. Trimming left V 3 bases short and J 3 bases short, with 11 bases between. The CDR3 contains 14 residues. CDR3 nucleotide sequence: TGTGCCAGCAGCCAGTCCCCTTTTTACACTGAAGCTTTCTTT. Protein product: CASSQSPFYTEAFF.

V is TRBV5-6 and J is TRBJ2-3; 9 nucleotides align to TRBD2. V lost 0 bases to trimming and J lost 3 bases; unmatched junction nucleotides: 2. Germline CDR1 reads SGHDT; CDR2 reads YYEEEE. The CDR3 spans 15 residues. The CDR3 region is CASSLGLAGTDTQYF. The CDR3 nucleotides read TGTGCCAGCAGCTTGGGGCTAGCGGGAACAGATACGCAGTATTTT.

This chain's CDR3 is CASSQLRTENTEAFF. The CDR3 DNA reads as TGCGCCAGCAGCCAACTCCGTACAGAGAACACTGAAGCTTTCTTT. V and J are TRBV4-1 and TRBJ1-1; no firm D call. V was trimmed by 2 bases and J by 1 base, leaving 11 bases between them. CDR1 is MGHRA and CDR2 is YSYEKL in the germline V gene. The CDR3 totals 15 residues.

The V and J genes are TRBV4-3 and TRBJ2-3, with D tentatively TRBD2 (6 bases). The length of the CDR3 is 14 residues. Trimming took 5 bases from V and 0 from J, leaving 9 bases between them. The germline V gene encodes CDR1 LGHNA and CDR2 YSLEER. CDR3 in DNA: TGCGCCAGCAGCGGCGGGACTAGCACAGATACGCAGTATTTT. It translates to CASSGGTSTDTQYF.

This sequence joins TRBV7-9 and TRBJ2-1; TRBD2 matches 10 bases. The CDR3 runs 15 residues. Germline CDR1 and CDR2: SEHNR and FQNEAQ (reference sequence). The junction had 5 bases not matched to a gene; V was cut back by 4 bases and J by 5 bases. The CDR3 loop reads CASSYLAGANNEQFF. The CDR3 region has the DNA TGTGCCAGCAGCTACCTAGCGGGAGCCAACAATGAGCAGTTCTTC.

The CDR3 reads CASSQDLLTDEQFF. The CDR3 region has the DNA TGCGCCAGCAGCCAAGATTTACTAACCGATGAGCAGTTCTTC. V and J are TRBV4-1 and TRBJ2-1, with D uncertain. V lost 0 bases to trimming and J lost 8 bases, with 11 bases between them. This CDR3 has 14 residues. The germline V gene has CDR1 MGHRA and CDR2 YSYEKL.

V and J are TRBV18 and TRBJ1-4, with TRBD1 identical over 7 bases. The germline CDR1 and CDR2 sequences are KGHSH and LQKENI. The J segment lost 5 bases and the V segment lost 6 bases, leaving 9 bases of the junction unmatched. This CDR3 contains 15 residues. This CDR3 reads CASSTDRVENEKLFF. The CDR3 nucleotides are TGTGCCAGCTCGACCGACAGGGTTGAAAATGAAAAACTGTTTTTT.

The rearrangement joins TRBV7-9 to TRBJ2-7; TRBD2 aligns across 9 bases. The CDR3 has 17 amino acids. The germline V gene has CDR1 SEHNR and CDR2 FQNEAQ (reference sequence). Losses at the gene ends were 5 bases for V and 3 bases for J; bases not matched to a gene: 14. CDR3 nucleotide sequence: TGTGCCAGCAGCCGCTCCGTTGCGGGAGGGGCGCACTACGAGCAGTACTTC. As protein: CASSRSVAGGAHYEQYF.